The 22 T cell receptor beta chains presented below share a single source sample, sequenced in a study of T-cell reconstitution after alpha-beta-depleted transplantation in children. Unique molecular identifiers were used in preparing the TCRbeta library. TCRdb reanalysed the PCR reads using MiXCR and keeps one entry per CDR3 protein. Among approximately 270,000 distinct CDR3 sequences listed, approximately 9.8% were seen once. Sample: PBMCs from the stem cell graft donor, taken from the stem cell graft. The receptors originated from a human donor who donated a stem cell graft to a child with SCID.

The chain has TRBV12-3 or TRBV12-4 and TRBJ2-7; unclear D gene. This CDR3 has 13 residues. V was clipped by 6 bases and J by 2 bases, with 11 bases between them. CDR3 amino acids: CASSLKRAYEQYF. CDR3 nucleotide sequence: TGTGCCAGCAGCCTGAAAAGAGCCTACGAGCAGTACTTC.

The table lists this clonotype with a few counts. The rearrangement uses TRBV2 and TRBJ2-1; 10 bases fit TRBD2. The trim removed 4 bases at V and 10 bases at J, leaving 4 bases unmatched. The CDR3 length is 13 residues. Per the germline V gene, CDR1 is SNHLY and CDR2 is FYNNEI. CDR3 protein: CASSALTSGEQFF. DNA of the CDR3: TGTGCCAGCAGTGCCCTGACTAGCGGGGAGCAGTTCTTC.

The gene calls are TRBV12-3 or TRBV12-4 and TRBJ2-5; the match to TRBD1 covers 12 bases. With 6 bases clipped from V and 5 bases from J, the junction kept 10 bases outside the gene matches. The CDR3 is 16 residues long. CDR3 nucleotide sequence: TGTGCCAGCAGACGAACCGGGACAGGGGGCGTCGAGACCCAGTACTTC. Translated: CASRRTGTGGVETQYF.

In its sample, this clonotype was seen a few times. The chain recombines TRBV12-3 or TRBV12-4 with TRBJ1-5, with D possibly TRBD1 on 5 matching bases. The CDR3 is 13 amino acids. Trimming pared 5 bases from V and 5 bases from J, leaving 10 bases between. The CDR3: CASSEGVDQPQHF. The CDR3 DNA is TGTGCCAGCAGTGAAGGGGTGGATCAGCCCCAGCATTTT.

V usage is TRBV10-3 and J usage is TRBJ2-7; possible D gene TRBD1, 5 bases. The V gene lost 6 bases and the J gene lost 6 bases, with 15 bases spanning the gap. CDR3 length: 13 residues. From germline, CDR1 is ENHRY and CDR2 SYGVKD. The CDR3 bases are TGTGCCATCAGGGACACCCCTTCGGCCGAGCAGTACTTC. It translates to CAIRDTPSAEQYF.

This chain joins TRBV2 and TRBJ1-6; D is perhaps TRBD1 (6 bases). The CDR3 loop spans 13 amino acids. Trimming stripped 7 bases from V and 6 bases from J, with 10 bases between. Germline CDR1 SNHLY, CDR2 FYNNEI. The CDR3, as DNA: TGTGCCAGCAAGGGGGACCTTAATTCACCCCTCCACTTT. Its translation is CASKGDLNSPLHF.

This clonotype was detected only a few times. The chain links TRBV12-3 or TRBV12-4 to TRBJ1-2; D gene ambiguous. Trimming took off 6 bases at V and 5 bases at J, with 16 bases between the two ends. The CDR3 has 14 residues. The CDR3 bases are TGTGCCAGCAGCGCGAGGAGGATGGGGTATGGCTACACCTTC. Translating gives CASSARRMGYGYTF.

The rearrangement links TRBV7-6 to TRBJ2-2; 8 positions match TRBD2. V trimming: 2 bases; J trimming: 5 bases; junction bases outside the gene matches: 13. Germline-derived CDR1 and CDR2 are SGHVS and FNYEAQ. The CDR3 is made up of 18 amino acids. CDR3 nucleotide sequence: TGTGCCAGCAGCTTACCTAACCTCGGGGGGGCCCTGACCGGGGAGCTGTTTTTT. Its protein product is CASSLPNLGGALTGELFF.

The rearrangement uses TRBV11-2 and TRBJ1-2; maybe TRBD1 (5 bases). Trimming removed 1 base at V and 8 bases at J, with 11 bases between. This CDR3 has 13 residues. Germline V lookup: CDR1 SGHAT, CDR2 FQNNGV. The CDR3 bases are TGTGCCAGCAGCTTAGCCCCGGGGGTCGGCTACACCTTC. Its translation: CASSLAPGVGYTF.

The chain recombines TRBV7-3 with TRBJ1-5; D is undetermined. CDR3 length: 13 amino acids. Germline V lookup: CDR1 SGHTA, CDR2 FQGTGA. V lost 0 bases and J 5 bases, leaving 5 bases between the germline ends. The CDR3 DNA reads as TGTGCCAGCAGCTTAACTCCGGATCAGCCCCAGCATTTT. This codes for CASSLTPDQPQHF.

In this sample, this clonotype turned up a few times. The chain couples TRBV12-3 or TRBV12-4 to TRBJ1-1, with D tentatively TRBD1 (6 bases). V was clipped by 5 bases and J by 3 bases, with 22 bases between them. This CDR3 region has 17 residues. CDR3 protein: CASSRRRWGAEYTEAFF. Here the CDR3 DNA reads TGTGCCAGCAGTCGCCGCAGGTGGGGGGCTGAGTACACTGAAGCTTTCTTT.

This clonotype came up many times. The chain uses TRBV20-1 and TRBJ1-1; the match to TRBD1 covers 7 bases. V shed 3 bases and J 4 bases; nucleotides not matched to a gene: 8. CDR3 length: 14 amino acids. The germline V gene encodes CDR1 DFQATT and CDR2 SNEGSKA (reference sequence). The CDR3 here is CSARGPTGLTEAFF. In DNA form, the CDR3 reads TGCAGTGCTAGGGGGCCGACAGGGCTCACTGAAGCTTTCTTT.

This clonotype was seen ten or more times. V is TRBV5-1 and J is TRBJ1-1; possible D gene TRBD1, 6 bases. In germline, CDR1 is SGHRS, CDR2 YFSETQ. Trimming stripped 2 bases from V and 6 bases from J, with 14 bases between. The CDR3 totals 14 residues. CDR3 sequence: CASSFWDIDSEAFF. Written as DNA, the CDR3 is TGCGCCAGCAGCTTCTGGGACATAGATTCTGAAGCTTTCTTT.

This clonotype was detected ten times or more. The chain has TRBV7-2 and TRBJ2-1; 9 bases align to TRBD2. Germline loops: CDR1 SGHTA, CDR2 FQGNSA. The CDR3 runs to 15 residues. Trimming removed 1 base from V and 10 bases from J; junction bases left unmatched: 8. CDR3 sequence: CASSLVAAGGGEQFF. Here the CDR3 DNA reads TGTGCCAGCAGCTTAGTGGCAGCGGGGGGCGGGGAGCAGTTCTTC.

This clonotype came up many times. V gene TRBV7-9 combines with J gene TRBJ2-5, with 7 nucleotides matching TRBD2. Trimming removed 3 bases from V and 1 base from J; junction bases left unmatched: 5. The CDR3 loop spans 15 amino acids. Germline CDR1 is SEHNR and CDR2 is FQNEAQ (reference sequence). CDR3: CASSLGGDFQETQYF. The CDR3, as DNA: TGTGCCAGCAGCTTGGGGGGGGATTTCCAAGAGACCCAGTACTTC.

This chain links TRBV29-1 with TRBJ2-5, with D hard to call. Between the trimmed V and J ends, which lost 4 bases and 1 base, there was a span of 7 bases. The CDR3 spans 12 residues. CDR1 and CDR2 (germline): SQVTM, ANQGSEA. The CDR3 region has the DNA TGCAGCGTTGCGTACAGCCAAGAGACCCAGTACTTC. Residues: CSVAYSQETQYF.

There are a few counts of this clonotype. Being one base from a much bigger clone, this may be a read error. This chain joins TRBV27 and TRBJ1-5; D uncertain. CDR3 length: 13 residues. Deletions cut 3 bases from V and 2 bases from J, with 5 bases between. The germline V gene encodes CDR1 MNHEY and CDR2 SMNVEV (reference sequence). CDR3 sequence (DNA): TGTGCCAGCAGTTTTTGGGGCAATCAGCCCCAGCATTTT. Translating it yields CASSFWGNQPQHF.

The chain has TRBV6-5 and TRBJ2-2; weak D call: TRBD2 (7 bases). Germline values: CDR1 MNHEY, CDR2 SVGAGI. V lost 0 bases and J 2 bases, leaving 16 bases between the germline ends. The CDR3 spans 18 residues. The CDR3 region has the DNA TGTGCCAGCAGTTACTCGTTCGCGGGGGCCCAAAACACCGGGGAGCTGTTTTTT. Translated: CASSYSFAGAQNTGELFF.

The chain links TRBV5-1 to TRBJ1-6; possibly TRBD1 for D (5 bases). V was shortened by 0 bases and J by 0 bases, with 7 bases between the two germline ends. The CDR3 covers 16 residues. Germline CDR1 is SGHRS and CDR2 is YFSETQ. CDR3 protein: CASSLDGGSYNSPLHF. DNA for the CDR3: TGCGCCAGCAGCTTGGACGGGGGCTCCTATAATTCACCCCTCCACTTT.

This clonotype is a singleton in its sample. The chain joins TRBV12-3 or TRBV12-4 to TRBJ2-7, with TRBD2 identical over 8 bases. Trimming took 4 bases from V and 3 from J; bases not matched to a gene: 8. The CDR3 loop spans 15 amino acids. The chain's CDR3 is CASSSGGGGYYEQYF. CDR3 nucleotide sequence: TGTGCCAGCAGTTCGGGGGGGGGTGGCTACTACGAGCAGTACTTC.

This clonotype was seen a few times. J is TRBJ2-7 and V is TRBV4-1; 10 bases align to TRBD1. The CDR3 runs to 15 residues. The V gene's germline CDR1 is MGHRA and CDR2 YSYEKL. Trimming removed 1 base from V and 2 bases from J; junction bases left unmatched: 2. The CDR3: CASSQGQGAAYEQYF. The CDR3 DNA is TGCGCCAGCAGCCAAGGACAGGGGGCGGCCTACGAGCAGTACTTC.

With respect to this clonotype: At one boundary the junction diverges from the germline segment, which might be a read error. The chain links TRBV20-1 to TRBJ2-7; D might be TRBD2 (5 bases). This CDR3 is built from 15 residues. Germline assignment: CDR1 DFQATT and CDR2 SNEGSKA (reference sequence). In DNA form, the CDR3 reads TGCTGTGCTAGAGGCTCCGGGGATAGGGCCTACGAGCAGTACTTC. It encodes CCARGSGDRAYEQYF.